What follows is one T cell receptor (beta chain) and its context. Libraries were prepared by immunoSEQ multiplex PCR; TCRdb keeps only in-frame clonotypes and omits some of them. The profile shows about 150,000 clones, over 70% of them singletons. This sample was taken from a study of blood T cell repertoires in COVID-19. About the research overall: PBMCs, B-cell-depleted T cells, or T cells were the source of the cDNA or gDNA that made up the material.

It was within 2 weeks before study entry that exposed participants met a COVID-19 case. This CDR3 region has 16 residues. CDR1 and CDR2 from the germline V gene are MDHEN and SYDVKM. After removal of 2 bases from V and 12 bases from J, the junction contained 14 bases not matched to a gene. Sequenced input: PBMCs or T cells enriched from blood (not recorded which). The rearrangement joins TRBV28 to TRBJ2-1; TRBD2 agrees at 9 bases. This TCR came from a man between 65 and 85 years old who had been exposed to COVID-19. CDR3 DNA: TGTGCCAGCAGTTTAATTCCTAGCGGGATCTTGGGGGGGCAGTTCTTC. Its protein is CASSLIPSGILGGQFF.